These T cell receptor beta chains were read from a single sample in a study of shared clonotypes between healthy human individuals. Clones were sequenced by immunoSEQ multiplex PCR, and TCRdb holds only the in-frame ones, with some missing. Of a few million clones listed, more than 90% are singletons. The sample consisted of naive CD4+ T cells sorted from blood. These receptors came from a young man in good health. The CDR3 runs from the conserved cysteine through the conserved F or W. The D gene is left open where the match is weak. Clone size is not always given. Where it is, it says once, few, many or a class for expanded clones.

clone size,J gene,V gene,D gene,CDR3 DNA,CDR3 protein
.,TRBJ2-7,TRBV1,.,TGCACCAGCAGCCAAGGCGGGACTAGCGGTTCCTACGAGCAGTACTTC,CTSSQGGTSGSYEQYF
once,TRBJ1-4,TRBV28,TRBD1,TGTGCCAGCAACAGGGACAGGGCCTCCACTAATGAAAAACTGTTTTTT,CASNRDRASTNEKLFF
.,TRBJ1-4,TRBV25-1,.,TGTGCCAGCAGTGAATACAGTGAAAAACTGTTTTTT,CASSEYSEKLFF
once,TRBJ2-7,TRBV6-1,.,TGTGCCAGCGCAGTAGCGGTTAGCTCCTACGAGCAGTACTTC,CASAVAVSSYEQYF
.,TRBJ2-6,TRBV5-4,.,TGTGCCAGCAGACTAGTCCGCTCTGGGGCCAACGTCCTGACTTTC,CASRLVRSGANVLTF
.,TRBJ2-3,TRBV6-5,.,TGTGCCAGCAGCCCCCTGGGGTCTGGCACAGATACGCAGTATTTT,CASSPLGSGTDTQYF
.,TRBJ2-3,TRBV27,.,TGTGCCAGCAGTCAGCTGGGGGATACGCAGTATTTT,CASSQLGDTQYF
once,TRBJ2-3,TRBV5-1,.,TGCGCCAGCAGCTTGGATCCATCTAGCACAGATACGCAGTATTTT,CASSLDPSSTDTQYF
.,TRBJ2-7,TRBV21-1,.,TGTGCCAGCAGCACCGGACTAGCGGGGGATCCCTACGAGCAGTACTTC,CASSTGLAGDPYEQYF
.,TRBJ2-1,TRBV7-3,TRBD1,TGTGCCAGCAGCTCGGGACAGGGGGTAATGAATGAGCAGTTCTTC,CASSSGQGVMNEQFF
.,TRBJ2-1,TRBV5-1,.,TGCGCCAGCAGCTTGATAGGGAACTCCTACAATGAGCAGTTCTTC,CASSLIGNSYNEQFF
.,TRBJ2-3,TRBV4-1,.,TGCGCCAGCAGCCATACAGACGGCACAGATACGCAGTATTTT,CASSHTDGTDTQYF
.,TRBJ1-2,TRBV6-1,.,TGTGCCAGCAGTGACGCGGTTGGCTACACCTTC,CASSDAVGYTF
once,TRBJ2-7,TRBV7-2,.,TGTGCCAGCAGCTCGAGGACAGCCTTCTCCTACGAGCAGTACTTC,CASSSRTAFSYEQYF
.,TRBJ2-7,TRBV6-5,TRBD1,TGTGCCAGCAGTTACGACAGGGCGGCGGGCGAGCAGTACTTC,CASSYDRAAGEQYF
.,TRBJ2-3,TRBV18,.,TGTGCCAGCTCGCCCGGCCTCACAGATACGCAGTATTTT,CASSPGLTDTQYF
.,TRBJ1-2,TRBV20-1,.,TGCAGTGCCAACAGGGATGGCTACACCTTC,CSANRDGYTF
.,TRBJ1-2,TRBV13,.,TGTGCCAGCAGCTCTACAGGGACCCCTGGCTACACCTTC,CASSSTGTPGYTF
.,TRBJ1-2,TRBV5-8,.,TGTGCCAGCAGCCTACACAGGGCGGATGGCTACACCTTC,CASSLHRADGYTF
.,TRBJ1-4,TRBV5-6,TRBD1,TGTGCCAGCAGCTTTCTTGGCGGGACAGGTGGAGTTGAAAAACTGTTTTTT,CASSFLGGTGGVEKLFF
.,TRBJ1-2,TRBV6-5,.,TGTGCCAGCACCATTACGGGGGTTCTAGGCTACACCTTC,CASTITGVLGYTF
once,TRBJ1-2,TRBV6-5,TRBD1,TGTGCCAGCAGTTACTCAAACCCGGCAGGGGGCTATGGCTACACCTTC,CASSYSNPAGGYGYTF
.,TRBJ1-1,TRBV6-1,TRBD1,TGTGCCAGCAGTACCAGGGGGCGCAGCACTGAAGCTTTCTTT,CASSTRGRSTEAFF
.,TRBJ2-6,TRBV4-2,.,TGTGCCAGCAGCCAAGATTACAGGGCGGGGGGGGCCAACGTCCTGACTTTC,CASSQDYRAGGANVLTF
.,TRBJ2-3,TRBV5-1,.,TGCGCCAGCAGCGGATTAACGGGAAGCACAGATACGCAGTATTTT,CASSGLTGSTDTQYF
.,TRBJ1-6,TRBV28,.,TGTGCCAGCAGCCTCGGAGACGGGGTGGGAAGCTCCTATAATTCACCCCTCCACTTT,CASSLGDGVGSSYNSPLHF
.,TRBJ1-5,TRBV5-4,.,TGTGCCAGCAGAAACATGGGGGGAGATCAGCCCCAGCATTTT,CASRNMGGDQPQHF
.,TRBJ2-2,TRBV12-5,.,TGTGCTAGTGGTTTGGTCCCCGTCGGCCCCGGGGAGCTGTTTTTT,CASGLVPVGPGELFF
few,TRBJ1-4,TRBV7-9,.,TGTGCCAGCAGCTTGACGGCGGGGGAGAAACTGTTTTTT,CASSLTAGEKLFF
.,TRBJ2-5,TRBV5-6,.,TGTGCCAGCAGCAAGACTCTCCACAGGCAGACCCAGTACTTC,CASSKTLHRQTQYF
.,TRBJ1-1,TRBV10-3,.,TGTGCCATCAGTGAGTCATGGAACCAGGGGGCTTTCTTT,CAISESWNQGAFF
.,TRBJ2-1,TRBV9,.,TGTGCCAGCAGCGCGTTAGAGGGGAATGAGCAGTTCTTC,CASSALEGNEQFF
.,TRBJ1-2,TRBV5-1,.,TGCGCCAGCAGCTCGCACCGGGACGGATATGGCTACACCTTC,CASSSHRDGYGYTF
.,TRBJ1-4,TRBV6-1,.,TGTGCCAGCAGTGAATCGGGGGGCATCGATGAAAAACTGTTTTTT,CASSESGGIDEKLFF
.,TRBJ2-7,TRBV27,.,TGTGCCAGCAGTTCCGGGGGTTACGAGCAGTACTTC,CASSSGGYEQYF
.,TRBJ2-3,TRBV5-4,.,TGTGCCAGCAGCTTGGCGCTAGAGCGCACAGATACGCAGTATTTT,CASSLALERTDTQYF
.,TRBJ2-7,TRBV7-8,.,TGTGCCAGCAGCTTAGCGGGGGACCGTGTGTTGTACGAGCAGTACTTC,CASSLAGDRVLYEQYF
.,TRBJ2-7,TRBV10-3,TRBD2,TGTGCCATCAGTGGAAGCGGGGGGCTATACGAGCAGTACTTC,CAISGSGGLYEQYF
.,TRBJ1-1,TRBV5-1,.,TGCGCCAGCAGCTTGGCCTGGCAGAACACTGAAGCTTTCTTT,CASSLAWQNTEAFF
.,TRBJ1-2,TRBV6-5,.,TGTGCCAGCAGAAGAGGGGGGGGCTGGGGCTACACCTTC,CASRRGGGWGYTF
once,TRBJ2-7,TRBV7-2,.,TGTGCCAGCAGCACCCTACGAAGCGAGCAGTACTTC,CASSTLRSEQYF
.,TRBJ2-1,TRBV4-1,TRBD2,TGCGCCAGCAGCCAAGATGCGGGGGGGTCCTACAATGAGCAGTTCTTC,CASSQDAGGSYNEQFF